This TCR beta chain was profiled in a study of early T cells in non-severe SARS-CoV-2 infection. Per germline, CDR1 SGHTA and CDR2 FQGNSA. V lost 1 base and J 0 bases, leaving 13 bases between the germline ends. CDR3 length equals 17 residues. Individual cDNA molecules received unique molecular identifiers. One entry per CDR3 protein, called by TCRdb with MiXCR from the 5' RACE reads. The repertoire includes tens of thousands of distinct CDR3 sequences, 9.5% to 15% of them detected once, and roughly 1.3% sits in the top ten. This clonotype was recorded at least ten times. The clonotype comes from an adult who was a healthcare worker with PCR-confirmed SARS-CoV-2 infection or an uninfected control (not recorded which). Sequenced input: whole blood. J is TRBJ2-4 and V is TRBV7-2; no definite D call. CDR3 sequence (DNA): TGTGCCAGCAGCTTAGGAAGTACCCGACTAGCCAAAAACATTCAGTACTTC. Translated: CASSLGSTRLAKNIQYF.